This T cell receptor beta chain was retrieved from a study of human thymus T cells. The CDR3 totals 16 residues. Germline-derived CDR1 and CDR2 are WNHNN and SYGVQD (reference sequence). After removal of 2 bases from V and 1 base from J, the junction contained 6 bases not matched to a gene. Resections that were taken during corrective heart surgery supplied the thymus tissue. Sequencing was performed with immunoSEQ multiplex PCR; in TCRdb, only in-frame clones are kept and a portion is missing. The sample includes about 78,000 clones, approximately 96% seen only once; the top ten take 0.025% to 0.04%.

Material for sequencing was thymus tissue. The chain is built from TRBV10-1 and TRBJ2-7; 9 bases line up with TRBD2. This receptor was taken from a boy younger than two with a congenital heart defect but otherwise immunologically healthy. CDR3 bases: TGCGCCAGCAGTGAGAAGCAAGCGGGAGGATCCTACGAGCAGTACTTC. It translates to CASSEKQAGGSYEQYF.